Presented here are 32 T cell receptor beta chains from one specimen sequenced in a study of T cell responses to AZD1222 COVID-19 vaccine. This table comes from immunoSEQ multiplex PCR, and its TCRdb copy is limited to in-frame clones, with some not included. The sample contains approximately 130,000 clones, approximately 93% of which appear only once. The specimen was peripheral blood, collected on day 0 of AZD1222 vaccination. These receptors all come from an adult in good health.

J is TRBJ1-6 and V is TRBV5-1; tentatively, D is TRBD1 (6 bases). Trimming pared 0 bases from V and 13 bases from J, leaving 17 bases between. The length of the CDR3 is 15 residues. CDR1 SGHRS and CDR2 YFSETQ come from the germline V gene. The CDR3 DNA sequence: TGCGCCAGCAGCTTGGAAGGGGGGGGCTCTTCCCCCCTCCACTTT. It encodes CASSLEGGGSSPLHF.

The chain uses TRBV5-4 and TRBJ2-1; D gene ambiguous. V shed 2 bases and J shed 2 bases, with 8 bases lying between them. CDR1 is SGHNT, CDR2 YYREEE, per germline (reference sequence). The CDR3 consists of 14 residues. DNA for the CDR3: TGTGCCAGCAGCTTCCCCGGAACCTACAATGAGCAGTTCTTC. Amino acids: CASSFPGTYNEQFF.

The chain joins TRBV27 to TRBJ2-1; D tentatively fits TRBD1 or TRBD2 (7 bases each). CDR3 size: 15 residues. Germline V lookup: CDR1 MNHEY, CDR2 SMNVEV (reference sequence). V lost 4 bases to trimming and J lost 4 bases, with 14 bases between them. CDR3 in DNA: TGTGCCAGCAGTTCAGGGGGAGGGGTATACAATGAGCAGTTCTTC. As protein: CASSSGGGVYNEQFF.

This clone was seen only once. The rearrangement uses TRBV5-6 and TRBJ2-5; perhaps TRBD2 as D (5 bases). CDR1 SGHDT and CDR2 YYEEEE come from the germline V gene. Trimming took 0 bases from V and 4 from J, leaving 16 bases between them. The CDR3 is made up of 16 amino acids. The chain's CDR3 is CASSLVEELGGETQYF. Written as DNA, the CDR3 is TGTGCCAGCAGCTTGGTCGAAGAACTAGGAGGAGAGACCCAGTACTTC.

The chain has TRBV18 and TRBJ2-2; D remains unclear. The CDR3 covers 14 residues. V lost 3 bases and J lost 3, with 8 bases in between. Germline V lookup: CDR1 KGHSH, CDR2 LQKENI. The CDR3 DNA reads as TGTGCCAGCTCACCCGTTCGAGACACCGGGGAGCTGTTTTTT. Encoded protein: CASSPVRDTGELFF.

This clone came up once. The rearrangement uses TRBV9 and TRBJ1-4; weak D call: TRBD1 (6 bases). Trimming removed 0 bases from V and 7 bases from J, with 10 bases in between. Germline CDR1 SGDLS, CDR2 YYNGEE. The CDR3 runs to 14 residues. DNA of the CDR3: TGTGCCAGCAGCGTAGCTCCACAGGGTGAAAAACTGTTTTTT. Its translation: CASSVAPQGEKLFF.

The chain links TRBV29-1 to TRBJ1-1, with 8 bases that match TRBD1. V was clipped by 1 base and J by 4 bases; unmatched bases: 5. The CDR3 is 14 residues long. Germline CDR1 is SQVTM and CDR2 is ANQGSEA. CDR3 loop: CSVEAYTGGTEAFF. The DNA for the CDR3 is TGCAGCGTTGAAGCGTATACAGGGGGCACTGAAGCTTTCTTT.

The V call is TRBV6-1, the J call TRBJ2-7, with D perhaps matching TRBD2 (5 bases). Between the trimmed V and J ends, which lost 2 bases and 3 bases, there was a span of 11 bases. Germline V gene sequence: CDR1 MNHNS, CDR2 SASEGT. The CDR3 covers 14 residues. The CDR3 is CASSEQGSRYEQYF. The CDR3 DNA is TGTGCCAGCAGTGAACAAGGGAGTCGCTACGAGCAGTACTTC.

The chain recombines TRBV7-2 with TRBJ1-6, with 7 bases lining up with TRBD1. Germline values: CDR1 SGHTA, CDR2 FQGNSA. Trimming at V came to 1 base and at J to 4 bases, leaving 4 bases not matched to a gene. This CDR3 is 16 amino acids long. The CDR3 is CASSLEGQPYNSPLHF. CDR3 coding DNA: TGTGCCAGCAGCTTAGAGGGACAGCCTTATAATTCACCCCTCCACTTT.

The genes are TRBV7-9 and TRBJ1-1, with 8 bases identical to TRBD1. Germline CDR1 is SEHNR and CDR2 is FQNEAQ (reference sequence). The V segment lost 1 base and the J segment 5 bases; nucleotides outside the gene matches: 9. This CDR3 contains 16 residues. The CDR3 protein is CASSLGQGAVLTEAFF. The CDR3 coding sequence is TGTGCCAGCAGCTTAGGGCAGGGGGCCGTTTTAACTGAAGCTTTCTTT. Based on the CDR3 plus reference TRBV7-9 and TRBJ1-1, the full variable domain is DTGVSQNPRHKITKRGQNVTFRCDPISEHNRLYWYRQTLGQGPEFLTYFQNEAQLEKSRLLSDRFSAERPKGSFSTLEIQRTEQGDSAMYLCASSLGQGAVLTEAFFGQGTRLTVV.

This chain connects TRBV29-1 to TRBJ1-2; no reliable D call. Trimming shortened V by 4 bases and J by 4 bases, and 10 bases separated the two germline ends. This CDR3 is 12 amino acids long. Germline V lookup: CDR1 SQVTM, CDR2 ANQGSEA. The CDR3 nucleotides read TGCAGCGTTGCAGACACCGGCTATGGCTACACCTTC. Amino acids: CSVADTGYGYTF. Drawing the rest from reference TRBV29-1 and TRBJ1-2, the complete variable domain is SAVISQKPSRDICQRGTSLTIQCQVDSQVTMMFWYRQQPGQSLTLIATANQGSEATYESGFVIDKFPISRPNLTFSTLTVSNMSPEDSSIYLCSVADTGYGYTFGSGTRLTVV.

The rearrangement links TRBV7-3 to TRBJ2-1; TRBD2 aligns across 9 bases. This CDR3 region has 14 residues. CDR1 and CDR2 (germline): SGHTA, FQGTGA. Germline trimming cut 5 bases from V and 8 bases from J; bases unmatched to any gene: 7. In DNA, the CDR3 is TGTGCCAGCAGCGTTGGGACTAGCCCCTATGAGCAGTTCTTC. Its translation is CASSVGTSPYEQFF.

The chain couples TRBV29-1 to TRBJ2-7; D is undetermined. Trimming shortened V by 6 bases and J by 4 bases, and 19 bases separated the two germline ends. Germline CDR1 and CDR2: SQVTM and ANQGSEA. CDR3 size: 14 residues. The CDR3 spells CSVLSGSPSYEQYF. The CDR3 coding sequence is TGCAGCGTCCTGTCGGGCAGCCCCAGTTACGAGCAGTACTTC.

The V and J genes are TRBV25-1 and TRBJ1-1; D remains ambiguous. Germline assignment: CDR1 MGHDK and CDR2 SYGVNS. This CDR3 region has 12 residues. Trimming took 3 bases from V and 4 from J, leaving 6 bases between them. In nucleotides, the CDR3 is TGTGCCAGCAGTGACCGCTTCACTGAAGCTTTCTTT. Its protein is CASSDRFTEAFF.

This chain links TRBV9 with TRBJ2-2; a weak D match, TRBD2 (5 bases). CDR3 length equals 14 residues. Per germline, CDR1 SGDLS and CDR2 YYNGEE. Trimming removed 3 bases at V and 5 bases at J, with 11 bases between. CDR3 sequence reads: CASSARRGTGELFF. The CDR3 DNA follows: TGTGCCAGCAGCGCCCGCCGAGGGACCGGGGAGCTGTTTTTT. The variable domain in full, with the rest retrieved from reference TRBV9 and TRBJ2-2, is DSGVTQTPKHLITATGQRVTLRCSPRSGDLSVYWYQQSLDQGLQFLIQYYNGEERAKGNILERFSAQQFPDLHSELNLSSLELGDSALYFCASSARRGTGELFFGEGSRLTVL.

The chain couples TRBV7-2 to TRBJ1-1; 7 bases fit TRBD1. Per the germline V gene, CDR1 is SGHTA and CDR2 is FQGNSA. This CDR3 is 13 amino acids long. Unmatched junction bases numbered 3, after V lost 4 bases and J lost 4 bases. The DNA for the CDR3 is TGTGCCAGCAGCTCGCAGGGGGGCACTGAAGCTTTCTTT. It encodes CASSSQGGTEAFF.

The V call is TRBV2, the J call TRBJ2-7, with TRBD2 matching 10 bases. This CDR3 spans 16 amino acids. Germline assignment: CDR1 SNHLY and CDR2 FYNNEI. Trimming took 5 bases from V and 3 from J; bases not matched to a gene: 10. The CDR3 coding sequence is TGTGCCAGCAGTAGGGGGCAGCCTAGCGGGGGCTACGAGCAGTACTTC. Residues: CASSRGQPSGGYEQYF.

This sequence joins TRBV3-1 (or the pseudogene TRBV3-2) and TRBJ1-5, with 7 bases fitting TRBD1. The CDR3 runs to 14 residues. Germline CDR1 LGHDT, CDR2 YNNKEL (reference sequence). The ends lost 6 bases at V and 3 bases at J; junction bases unmatched: 5. This chain's CDR3 is CASSLKGANQPQHF. CDR3 coding DNA: TGTGCCAGCAGTCTTAAGGGGGCCAATCAGCCCCAGCATTTT.

The J gene is TRBJ2-1, the V gene TRBV29-1; D is unclear. Trimming left V 6 bases short and J 5 bases short, with 2 bases between. CDR3 length: 9 residues. Germline CDR1 is SQVTM and CDR2 is ANQGSEA. Here the CDR3 DNA reads TGCAGCGTGGACAATGAGCAGTTCTTC. Encoded protein: CSVDNEQFF.

The CDR3 DNA is TGTGCCAGCAGGGAACTAGGGGGCGCGGGTACCTTTGTTTATGGCTACACCTTC. Translating gives CASRELGGAGTFVYGYTF. The chain joins TRBV6-1 to TRBJ1-2; 7 bases line up with TRBD1. The CDR3 totals 18 residues. V lost 6 bases and J lost 5; bases outside the gene matches: 21. CDR1 and CDR2 (germline): MNHNS, SASEGT.

Regarding this clone: Distinct nucleotide sequences in the sample also encode this CDR3. This chain uses TRBV7-9 with TRBJ2-7; 11 nucleotides align to TRBD2. V lost 4 bases to trimming and J lost 6 bases; unmatched junction nucleotides: 5. The CDR3 contains 14 residues. Germline V gene lookup returns CDR1 SEHNR and CDR2 FQNEAQ (reference sequence). CDR3 DNA: TGTGCCAGCAGCTCCTATGGGACTAGCGGCGAGCAGTACTTC. Translating it yields CASSSYGTSGEQYF.

This clone was seen just once. The genes are TRBV20-1 and TRBJ2-1; D not resolved. The germline V and J ends were trimmed by 2 bases and 7 bases, with 3 bases remaining between them. In germline, CDR1 is DFQATT, CDR2 SNEGSKA (reference sequence). The CDR3 contains 10 residues. The CDR3 DNA reads as TGCAGTGCTAGAAGGAATGAGCAGTTCTTC. Translation gives CSARRNEQFF.

CDR3 amino acids: CASSEALAGTYEQYF. The CDR3 region has the DNA TGTGCCAGCAGTGAAGCGCTAGCGGGAACCTACGAGCAGTACTTC. J is TRBJ2-7 and V is TRBV6-1, with 9 bases matching TRBD2. Germline V gives CDR1 MNHNS, CDR2 SASEGT. With 0 bases clipped from V and 2 bases from J, the junction kept 2 bases outside the gene matches. This CDR3 comprises 15 residues.

The V gene is TRBV5-1, the J gene TRBJ1-1; D gene uncertain. V lost 0 bases, J lost 7 bases, and 10 bases lay in between. The CDR3 spans 13 residues. Germline values: CDR1 SGHRS, CDR2 YFSETQ. The CDR3 protein is CASSLATGVEAFF. The CDR3 nucleotides are TGCGCCAGCAGCTTGGCCACTGGAGTTGAAGCTTTCTTT.

The J gene is TRBJ2-1, the V gene TRBV5-1; D gene unclear. This CDR3 is built from 14 residues. V lost 3 bases to trimming and J lost 9 bases, with 16 bases between them. Germline-derived CDR1 and CDR2 are SGHRS and YFSETQ. Written as DNA, the CDR3 is TGCGCCAGCAGCTATGGACCCACGGAGAGTGAGCAGTTCTTC. Residues: CASSYGPTESEQFF.

The chain employs TRBV5-6 and TRBJ1-2, with TRBD1 matching over 11 bases. The CDR3 sequence is 15 residues long. Trimming at V came to 2 bases and at J to 3 bases, leaving 3 bases not matched to a gene. Germline V lookup: CDR1 SGHDT, CDR2 YYEEEE. The CDR3 spells CASSFRTGGHYGYTF. CDR3 nucleotides: TGTGCCAGCAGCTTCAGGACAGGGGGCCACTATGGCTACACCTTC. Variable domain in full (rest from reference TRBV5-6 and TRBJ1-2): DAGVTQSPTHLIKTRGQQVTLRCSPKSGHDTVSWYQQALGQGPQFIFQYYEEEERQRGNFPDRFSGHQFPNYSSELNVNALLLGDSALYLCASSFRTGGHYGYTFGSGTRLTVV.

The V and J genes are TRBV5-1 and TRBJ2-2; TRBD2 might be the D (6 bases). V was cut by 5 bases and J by 2 bases, with 13 bases left in between. Germline V CDR1 and CDR2: SGHRS, YFSETQ. The CDR3 runs to 15 residues. CDR3 DNA: TGCGCCAGCAGGCCCGGGACTGACAACACCGGGGAGCTGTTTTTT. This gives the protein CASRPGTDNTGELFF. Combining the CDR3 with reference TRBV5-1 and TRBJ2-2 gives the whole variable domain KAGVTQTPRYLIKTRGQQVTLSCSPISGHRSVSWYQQTPGQGLQFLFEYFSETQRNKGNFPGRFSGRQFSNSRSEMNVSTLELGDSALYLCASRPGTDNTGELFFGEGSRLTVL.

The CDR3 loop reads CASSYLPTSGNEQYF. The CDR3 nucleotides are TGTGCCAGCAGTTACCTACCAACTAGCGGGAACGAGCAGTACTTC. The V and J genes are TRBV6-5 and TRBJ2-7; 10 bases line up with TRBD2. Germline V gene sequence: CDR1 MNHEY, CDR2 SVGAGI. The V and J ends lost 2 bases and 5 bases, in that order; junction bases with no gene match: 6. CDR3 size: 15 residues.

The chain has TRBV30 and TRBJ2-3; D call uncertain. The V gene lost 4 bases and the J gene lost 1 base, with 6 bases spanning the gap. The CDR3 is 12 amino acids. In germline, CDR1 is GTSNPN, CDR2 SVGIG (reference sequence). DNA for the CDR3: TGTGCCTGGAACGGGCGCACAGATACGCAGTATTTT. Its protein product is CAWNGRTDTQYF. The whole variable domain, remainder taken from reference TRBV30 and TRBJ2-3, is SQTIHQWPATLVQPVGSPLSLECTVEGTSNPNLYWYRQAAGRGLQLLFYSVGIGQISSEVPQNLSASRPQDRQFILSSKKLLLSDSGFYLCAWNGRTDTQYFGPGTRLTVL.

The chain couples TRBV7-9 to TRBJ1-1, with TRBD1 identical over 7 bases. This CDR3 comprises 13 residues. Germline trimming cut 8 bases from V and 2 bases from J; bases unmatched to any gene: 5. The germline CDR1 and CDR2 sequences are SEHNR and FQNEAQ (reference sequence). CDR3 bases: TGTGCCAGCCTCCAGGGGGACAACACTGAAGCTTTCTTT. This gives the protein CASLQGDNTEAFF.

The rearrangement joins TRBV6-5 to TRBJ2-2, with unresolved D. The CDR3 contains 15 residues. Trimming took off 11 bases at V and 1 base at J, with 17 bases between the two ends. Germline CDR1 is MNHEY and CDR2 is SVGAGI. This chain's CDR3 is CASRAILGNTGELFF. CDR3 sequence (DNA): TGTGCCTCCCGAGCGATTCTGGGGAACACCGGGGAGCTGTTTTTT.

The chain joins TRBV29-1 to TRBJ2-5; D remains ambiguous. The CDR3 sequence is 12 residues long. V was cut by 4 bases and J by 1 base, with 7 bases left in between. Germline V gene lookup returns CDR1 SQVTM and CDR2 ANQGSEA. CDR3 residues: CSVGHRQETQYF. The CDR3 DNA reads as TGCAGCGTTGGGCATCGCCAAGAGACCCAGTACTTC.